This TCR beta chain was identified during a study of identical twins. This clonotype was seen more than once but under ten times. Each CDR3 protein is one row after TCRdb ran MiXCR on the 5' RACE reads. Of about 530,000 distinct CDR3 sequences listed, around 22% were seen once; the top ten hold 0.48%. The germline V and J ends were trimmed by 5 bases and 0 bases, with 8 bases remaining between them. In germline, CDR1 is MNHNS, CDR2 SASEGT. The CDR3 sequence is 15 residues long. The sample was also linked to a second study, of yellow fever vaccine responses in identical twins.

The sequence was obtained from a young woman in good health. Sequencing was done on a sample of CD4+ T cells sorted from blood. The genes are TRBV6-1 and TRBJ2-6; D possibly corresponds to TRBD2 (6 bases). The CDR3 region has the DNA TGTGCCAGCAGTATCGGGGGCTCTGGGGCCAACGTCCTGACTTTC. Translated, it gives CASSIGGSGANVLTF.